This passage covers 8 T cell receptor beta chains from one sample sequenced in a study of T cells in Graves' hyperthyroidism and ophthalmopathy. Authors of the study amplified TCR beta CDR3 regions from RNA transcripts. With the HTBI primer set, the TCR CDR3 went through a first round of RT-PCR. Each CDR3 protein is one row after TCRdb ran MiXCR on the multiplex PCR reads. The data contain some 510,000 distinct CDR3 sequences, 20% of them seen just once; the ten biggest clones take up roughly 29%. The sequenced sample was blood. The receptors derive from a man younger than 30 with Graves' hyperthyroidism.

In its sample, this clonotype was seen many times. The CDR3 spells CASSIGSLDEQFF. For the CDR3, the DNA is TGTGCCAGTAGTATAGGTAGTCTCGATGAGCAGTTCTTC. This sequence joins TRBV19 and TRBJ2-1, with D uncertain. CDR1 is LNHDA, CDR2 SQIVND, per germline (reference sequence). The CDR3 is 13 residues long. V shed 1 base and J shed 8 bases, with 9 bases lying between them.

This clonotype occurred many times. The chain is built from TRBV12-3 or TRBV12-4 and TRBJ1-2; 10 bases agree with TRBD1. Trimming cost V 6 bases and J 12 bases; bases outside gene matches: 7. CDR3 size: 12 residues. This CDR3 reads CASRTGGDHHTF. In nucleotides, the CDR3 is TGTGCCAGCAGGACAGGGGGCGATCACCACACCTTC.

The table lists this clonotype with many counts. The CDR3: CASSDPKRGGVHSNQPQHF. The CDR3, as DNA: TGTGCCAGCAGTGATCCTAAAAGGGGGGGGGTTCATAGCAATCAGCCCCAGCATTTT. The chain combines TRBV6-1 with TRBJ1-5; TRBD1 is a possible D gene (6 bases). V lost 3 bases, J lost 0 bases, and 21 bases lay in between. Per germline, CDR1 MNHNS and CDR2 SASEGT. The CDR3 is made up of 19 amino acids.

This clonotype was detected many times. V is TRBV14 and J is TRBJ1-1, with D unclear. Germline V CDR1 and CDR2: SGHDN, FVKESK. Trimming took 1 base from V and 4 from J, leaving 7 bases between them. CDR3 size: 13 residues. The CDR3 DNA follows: TGTGCCAGCAGCCAAGGAGTTGGCACTGAAGCTTTCTTT. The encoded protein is CASSQGVGTEAFF. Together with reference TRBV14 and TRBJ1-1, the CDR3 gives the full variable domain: EAGVTQFPSHSVIEKGQTVTLRCDPISGHDNLYWYRRVMGKEIKFLLHFVKESKQDESGMPNNRFLAERTGGTYSTLKVQPAELEDSGVYFCASSQGVGTEAFFGQGTRLTVV.

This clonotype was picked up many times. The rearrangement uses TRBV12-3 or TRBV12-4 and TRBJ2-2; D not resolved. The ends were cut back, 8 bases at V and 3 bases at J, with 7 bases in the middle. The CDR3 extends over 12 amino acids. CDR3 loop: CASYADTGELFF. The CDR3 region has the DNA TGTGCCAGCTACGCGGACACCGGGGAGCTGTTTTTT.

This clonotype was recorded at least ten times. The chain's CDR3 is CASSPGTRISGANVLTF. The CDR3 nucleotides are TGTGCCAGCAGCCCTGGGACCAGGATCTCTGGGGCCAACGTCCTGACTTTC. This chain uses TRBV12-3 or TRBV12-4 with TRBJ2-6; D assignment may be TRBD1 or TRBD2 (5 bases each). The germline V and J ends were trimmed by 6 bases and 0 bases, with 15 bases remaining between them. The CDR3 loop spans 17 amino acids.

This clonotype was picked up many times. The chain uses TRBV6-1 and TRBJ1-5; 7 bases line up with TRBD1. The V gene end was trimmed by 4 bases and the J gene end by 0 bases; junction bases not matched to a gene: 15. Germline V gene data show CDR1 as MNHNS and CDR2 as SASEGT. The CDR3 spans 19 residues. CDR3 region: CASSAAGGEVSYSNQPQHF. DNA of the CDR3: TGTGCCAGCAGTGCCGCAGGGGGGGAGGTGAGCTATAGCAATCAGCCCCAGCATTTT.

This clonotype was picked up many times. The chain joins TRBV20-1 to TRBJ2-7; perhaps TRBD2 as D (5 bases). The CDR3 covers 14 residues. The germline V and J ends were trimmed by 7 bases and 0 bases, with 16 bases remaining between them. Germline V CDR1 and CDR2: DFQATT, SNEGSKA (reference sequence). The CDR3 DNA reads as TGCAGTGGAGAGGGTTCACAACCCTCCTACGAGCAGTACTTC. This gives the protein CSGEGSQPSYEQYF.